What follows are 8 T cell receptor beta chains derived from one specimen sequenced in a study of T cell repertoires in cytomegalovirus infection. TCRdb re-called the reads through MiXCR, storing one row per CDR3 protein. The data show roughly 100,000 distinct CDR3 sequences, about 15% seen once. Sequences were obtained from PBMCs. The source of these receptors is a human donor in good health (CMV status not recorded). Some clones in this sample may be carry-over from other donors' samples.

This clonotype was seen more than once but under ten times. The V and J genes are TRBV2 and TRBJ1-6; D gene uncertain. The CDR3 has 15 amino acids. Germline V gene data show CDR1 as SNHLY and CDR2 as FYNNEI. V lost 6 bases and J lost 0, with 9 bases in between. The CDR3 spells CASRAQSSYNSPLHF. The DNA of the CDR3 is TGTGCCAGCAGGGCACAGAGCTCCTATAATTCACCCCTCCACTTT.

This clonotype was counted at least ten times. CDR3 amino acids: CASSRWGGQSTDTQYF. CDR3 sequence (DNA): TGTGCCAGCAGCCGATGGGGCGGACAAAGCACAGATACGCAGTATTTT. The V gene is TRBV7-2, the J gene TRBJ2-3; maybe TRBD1 (5 bases). Trimming pared 5 bases from V and 0 bases from J, leaving 15 bases between. This CDR3 has 16 residues. Germline V gene lookup returns CDR1 SGHTA and CDR2 FQGNSA. Variable domain in full (rest from reference TRBV7-2 and TRBJ2-3): GAGVSQSPSNKVTEKGKDVELRCDPISGHTALYWYRQSLGQGLEFLIYFQGNSAPDKSGLPSDRFSAERTGGSVSTLTIQRTQQEDSAVYLCASSRWGGQSTDTQYFGPGTRLTVL.

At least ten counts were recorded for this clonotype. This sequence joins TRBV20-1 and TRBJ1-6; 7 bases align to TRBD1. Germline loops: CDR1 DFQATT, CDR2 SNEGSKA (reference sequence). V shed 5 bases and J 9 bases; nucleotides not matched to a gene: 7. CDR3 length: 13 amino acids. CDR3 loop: CSAPDRRGSPLHF. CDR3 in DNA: TGCAGTGCTCCGGACAGGAGGGGTTCACCCCTCCACTTT.

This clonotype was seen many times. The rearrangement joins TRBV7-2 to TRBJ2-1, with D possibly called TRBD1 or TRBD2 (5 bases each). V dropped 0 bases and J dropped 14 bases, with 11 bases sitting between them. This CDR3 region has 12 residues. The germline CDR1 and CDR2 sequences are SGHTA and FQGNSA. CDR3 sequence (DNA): TGTGCCAGCAGCTTAGCCCGGGACGTGGAGTTCTTC. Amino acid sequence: CASSLARDVEFF. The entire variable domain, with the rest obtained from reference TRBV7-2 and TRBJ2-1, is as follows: GAGVSQSPSNKVTEKGKDVELRCDPISGHTALYWYRQSLGQGLEFLIYFQGNSAPDKSGLPSDRFSAERTGGSVSTLTIQRTQQEDSAVYLCASSLARDVEFFGPGTRLTVL.

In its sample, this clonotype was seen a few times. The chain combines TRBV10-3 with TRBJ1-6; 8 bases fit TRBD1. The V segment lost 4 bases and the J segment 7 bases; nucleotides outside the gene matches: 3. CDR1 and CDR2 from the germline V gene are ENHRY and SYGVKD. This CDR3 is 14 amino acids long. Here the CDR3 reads CAISVQGENSPLHF. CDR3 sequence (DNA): TGTGCCATCAGTGTACAGGGGGAAAATTCACCCCTCCACTTT.

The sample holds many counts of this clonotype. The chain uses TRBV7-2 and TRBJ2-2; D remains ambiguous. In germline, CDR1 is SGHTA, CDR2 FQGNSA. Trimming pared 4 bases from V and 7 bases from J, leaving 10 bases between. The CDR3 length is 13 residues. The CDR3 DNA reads TGTGCCAGCAGCTCGATAGAAGGCGGGGAGCTGTTTTTT. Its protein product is CASSSIEGGELFF.

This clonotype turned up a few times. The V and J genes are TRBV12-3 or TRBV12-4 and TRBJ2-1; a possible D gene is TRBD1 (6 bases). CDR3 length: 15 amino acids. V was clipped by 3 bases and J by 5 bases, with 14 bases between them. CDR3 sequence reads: CASSFTGTQNNEQFF. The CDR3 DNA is TGTGCCAGCAGTTTTACAGGGACACAAAACAATGAGCAGTTCTTC.

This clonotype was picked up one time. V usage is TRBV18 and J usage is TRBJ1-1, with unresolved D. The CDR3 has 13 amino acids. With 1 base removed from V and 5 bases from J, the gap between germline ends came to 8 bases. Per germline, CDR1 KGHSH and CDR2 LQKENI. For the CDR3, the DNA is TGTGCCAGCTCACCACTGGGGTATACTGAAGCTTTCTTT. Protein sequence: CASSPLGYTEAFF.